The 21 T cell receptor beta chains presented below share a single source sample, sequenced in a study of early T cells in non-severe SARS-CoV-2 infection. One entry per CDR3 protein, called by TCRdb with MiXCR from the 5' RACE reads. The profile covers 32,000 or so distinct CDR3 sequences, with 5.5% to 6.5% appearing a single time and less than 6% taken by the ten largest. The sample was whole blood. All receptors come from an adult who was a healthcare worker with PCR-confirmed SARS-CoV-2 infection or an uninfected control (not recorded which).

This clonotype was found many times. The chain recombines TRBV11-2 with TRBJ2-3; maybe TRBD2 (7 bases). The CDR3 loop spans 16 amino acids. Trimming left V 4 bases short and J 7 bases short, with 21 bases between. Germline loops: CDR1 SGHAT, CDR2 FQNNGV. As DNA, the CDR3 is TGTGCCAGCAGCTCCCAGCCGGGGGCGGGGGTGAATACGCAGTATTTT. Amino acids: CASSSQPGAGVNTQYF.

This clonotype was counted ten times or more. The chain is built from TRBV7-2 and TRBJ2-3, with D unresolved. Per the germline V gene, CDR1 is SGHTA and CDR2 is FQGNSA. The V and J ends lost 0 bases and 5 bases respectively, with 6 bases between them. The CDR3 sequence is 13 residues long. CDR3 residues: CASSLAPGDTQYF. Written as DNA, the CDR3 is TGTGCCAGCAGCTTAGCGCCGGGAGATACGCAGTATTTT.

This clonotype came up many times. The rearrangement links TRBV29-1 to TRBJ2-7; possibly TRBD2 for D (6 bases). Looked up from germline, CDR1 is SQVTM and CDR2 is ANQGSEA. The CDR3 loop spans 14 amino acids. V was pared by 6 bases and J by 3 bases, with 18 bases between. As DNA, the CDR3 is TGCAGCGTCGACTTCGAACACGGGGGCTACGAGCAGTACTTC. It translates to CSVDFEHGGYEQYF.

This clonotype was counted at least ten times. V gene TRBV4-3 combines with J gene TRBJ2-2; D call uncertain. V lost 2 bases to trimming and J lost 1 base, with 11 bases between them. Germline V CDR1 and CDR2: LGHNA, YSLEER. This CDR3 is built from 16 residues. CDR3 nucleotides: TGCGCCAGCAGCCAATTAGGCACCGTGAACACCGGGGAGCTGTTTTTT. Protein product: CASSQLGTVNTGELFF.

The V call is TRBV20-1, the J call TRBJ2-7; 7 bases match TRBD2. CDR3 length: 14 residues. Germline V CDR1 and CDR2: DFQATT, SNEGSKA (reference sequence). V was pared by 3 bases and J by 4 bases, with 9 bases of the junction left unmatched. The DNA for the CDR3 is TGCAGTGCTAGTTGCTCGCGGGAGATTTACGAGCAGTACTTC. Residues: CSASCSREIYEQYF.

This clonotype was counted many times. V is TRBV6-5 and J is TRBJ2-2; TRBD2 is a possible D gene (5 bases). The CDR3 is 17 residues long. Germline-derived CDR1 and CDR2 are MNHEY and SVGAGI. Trimming removed 0 bases at V and 0 bases at J, with 11 bases between. CDR3 residues: CASSYSMRAANTGELFF. The CDR3 DNA sequence: TGTGCCAGCAGTTACTCGATGAGGGCAGCGAACACCGGGGAGCTGTTTTTT.

This clonotype was seen at least ten times. The chain uses TRBV7-9 and TRBJ1-2, with a tentative D call TRBD1 (6 bases). Trimming shortened V by 5 bases and J by 2 bases, and 12 bases separated the two germline ends. The CDR3 totals 14 residues. Germline V lookup: CDR1 SEHNR, CDR2 FQNEAQ (reference sequence). The DNA for the CDR3 is TGTGCCAGCAGCCCTACAGGGATAAACTATGGCTACACCTTC. Its translation: CASSPTGINYGYTF. The full variable domain, completed using reference TRBV7-9 and TRBJ1-2, is DTGVSQNPRHKITKRGQNVTFRCDPISEHNRLYWYRQTLGQGPEFLTYFQNEAQLEKSRLLSDRFSAERPKGSFSTLEIQRTEQGDSAMYLCASSPTGINYGYTFGSGTRLTVV.

In DNA, the CDR3 is TGTGCCAGCAGTTTAGCGCGGGACCGACCCCTGTACAATGAGCAGTTCTTC. It codes for CASSLARDRPLYNEQFF. The rearrangement links TRBV12-3 or TRBV12-4 to TRBJ2-1; D is possibly TRBD2 (6 bases). The V gene lost 0 bases and the J gene lost 4 bases, with 16 bases spanning the gap. The CDR3 length is 17 residues.

This clonotype appeared many times. The chain joins TRBV12-3 or TRBV12-4 to TRBJ2-5; TRBD1 is a possible D gene (5 bases). The CDR3 covers 15 residues. Trimming took off 6 bases at V and 1 base at J, with 15 bases between the two ends. The CDR3 sequence: CASRQQATFQETQYF. In nucleotides, the CDR3 is TGTGCCAGCAGGCAACAGGCGACCTTCCAAGAGACCCAGTACTTC.

This clonotype has only a few counts. V usage is TRBV29-1 and J usage is TRBJ2-3; TRBD1 might be the D (6 bases). V lost 7 bases to trimming and J lost 3 bases, with 14 bases between them. The CDR3 has 13 amino acids. Germline lookup yields CDR1 SQVTM and CDR2 ANQGSEA. CDR3: CSADGGPTDTQYF. The CDR3 DNA follows: TGCAGCGCCGATGGGGGCCCTACAGATACGCAGTATTTT.

The gene calls are TRBV29-1 and TRBJ1-2, with D perhaps TRBD1 (6 bases). V gave up 1 base and J gave up 8 bases, with 8 bases separating them. Germline CDR1 reads SQVTM; CDR2 reads ANQGSEA. The CDR3 consists of 11 residues. The CDR3 spells CSVEAQGGYTF. The CDR3 DNA is TGCAGCGTTGAAGCGCAGGGGGGCTACACCTTC.

By share, this clonotype ranks as medium-sized. The V call is TRBV5-1, the J call TRBJ1-5, with a weak D call TRBD1 (5 bases). Germline V gene sequence: CDR1 SGHRS, CDR2 YFSETQ. This CDR3 contains 13 residues. The V and J ends lost 2 bases and 7 bases respectively, with 10 bases between them. The CDR3 DNA reads TGCGCCAGCAGCTTTTCGGGGACCCAGCCCCAGCATTTT. Translating it yields CASSFSGTQPQHF.

This chain connects TRBV29-1 to TRBJ2-2; D is ambiguous. CDR1 is SQVTM, CDR2 ANQGSEA, per germline. The CDR3 has 14 residues. The V gene lost 1 base and the J gene lost 6 bases, with 12 bases spanning the gap. The CDR3 DNA reads TGCAGCGTTGAAGGTGAACTTTCAGCCGGGGAGCTGTTTTTT. This encodes CSVEGELSAGELFF.

This clonotype has only a few counts. This chain links TRBV9 with TRBJ2-7; the match to TRBD1 covers 11 bases. Germline CDR1 and CDR2: SGDLS and YYNGEE. Trimming took 2 bases from V and 4 from J; bases not matched to a gene: 8. There are 16 residues in the CDR3. This CDR3 is CASSVAAGQGVYEQYF. The DNA of the CDR3 is TGTGCCAGCAGCGTCGCGGCGGGACAGGGGGTTTACGAGCAGTACTTC.

At least ten counts were recorded for this clonotype. The J gene is TRBJ2-7, the V gene TRBV7-9, with 11 bases matching TRBD1. V lost 4 bases to trimming and J lost 7 bases; unmatched junction nucleotides: 9. The CDR3 covers 15 residues. Germline lookup yields CDR1 SEHNR and CDR2 FQNEAQ (reference sequence). The CDR3: CASSSPGQGAREQYF. CDR3 in DNA: TGTGCCAGCAGCTCACCTGGACAGGGGGCGCGGGAGCAGTACTTC.

This clonotype was found many times. The chain uses TRBV5-1 and TRBJ1-1; TRBD1 might be the D (5 bases). Trimming stripped 5 bases from V and 3 bases from J, with 11 bases between. The CDR3 is 13 residues long. Germline values: CDR1 SGHRS, CDR2 YFSETQ. In DNA, the CDR3 is TGCGCCAGCAGGTTGAAGACAGACACTGAAGCTTTCTTT. It specifies CASRLKTDTEAFF.

This clonotype was counted between two and nine times. The gene calls are TRBV7-9 and TRBJ1-1, with 7 bases fitting TRBD1. Germline CDR1 reads SEHNR; CDR2 reads FQNEAQ (reference sequence). V gave up 3 bases and J gave up 10 bases; unmatched junction bases: 8. The CDR3 totals 13 residues. CDR3 region: CASSFEAQGRAFF. In DNA form, the CDR3 reads TGTGCCAGCAGCTTCGAAGCACAGGGGAGAGCTTTCTTT. Complete variable domain (other parts from reference TRBV7-9 and TRBJ1-1): DTGVSQNPRHKITKRGQNVTFRCDPISEHNRLYWYRQTLGQGPEFLTYFQNEAQLEKSRLLSDRFSAERPKGSFSTLEIQRTEQGDSAMYLCASSFEAQGRAFFGQGTRLTVV.

This clonotype was observed at least ten times. In DNA form, the CDR3 reads TGTGCCAGCAGCGAGAGGGGGACAGGGGCCGGAAACACCATATATTTT. Translation gives CASSERGTGAGNTIYF. The V gene is TRBV9, the J gene TRBJ1-3, with 10 positions matching TRBD1. The CDR3 extends over 16 amino acids. Germline V CDR1 and CDR2: SGDLS, YYNGEE. After removal of 3 bases from V and 4 bases from J, the junction contained 7 bases not matched to a gene. The whole variable domain, remainder taken from reference TRBV9 and TRBJ1-3, is DSGVTQTPKHLITATGQRVTLRCSPRSGDLSVYWYQQSLDQGLQFLIQYYNGEERAKGNILERFSAQQFPDLHSELNLSSLELGDSALYFCASSERGTGAGNTIYFGEGSWLTVV.

This clonotype was found many times. V usage is TRBV10-1 and J usage is TRBJ2-7; D unclear. With 0 bases removed from V and 3 bases from J, the gap between germline ends came to 3 bases. The CDR3 contains 12 residues. Germline assignment: CDR1 WNHNN and CDR2 SYGVQD (reference sequence). The CDR3 loop is CASSESLYEQYF. CDR3 coding DNA: TGCGCCAGCAGTGAGTCGCTCTACGAGCAGTACTTC.

This clonotype was recorded many times. The chain joins TRBV5-8 to TRBJ2-3; a weak D match, TRBD1 (6 bases). The CDR3 runs 15 residues. The V and J ends lost 1 base and 3 bases respectively, with 12 bases between them. Germline loops: CDR1 SGHTS, CDR2 YDEGEE. The DNA of the CDR3 is TGTGCCAGCAGCTTGAGGGGGATAACGACAGATACGCAGTATTTT. Its protein product is CASSLRGITTDTQYF.

This clonotype was detected ten times or more. This chain joins TRBV6-5 and TRBJ2-5; D unclear. Trimming pared 0 bases from V and 2 bases from J, leaving 10 bases between. In germline, CDR1 is MNHEY, CDR2 SVGAGI. CDR3 length: 15 residues. The DNA for the CDR3 is TGTGCCAGCAGTTACTCGTCTCAGGAACAAGAGACCCAGTACTTC. Its protein is CASSYSSQEQETQYF.